These 23 T cell receptor beta chains came from one sample sequenced in a study of blood T cell repertoires in COVID-19. The protocol was immunoSEQ multiplex PCR, while the TCRdb copy is restricted to in-frame clones and leaves out a portion. Seen here are tens of thousands of clones, 75% to 90% observed once, and the top ten hold around 10%. The sample consisted of peripheral blood. These receptors originate from an elderly woman with active COVID-19.

V and J are TRBV11-1 and TRBJ2-1; 13 nucleotides match TRBD2. Germline CDR1 SGHAT, CDR2 FQDESV (reference sequence). This CDR3 region has 15 residues. With V trimmed by 8 bases and J by 3 bases, 4 bases remained unmatched. Here the CDR3 DNA reads TGTGCCAGCCAGAGACTAGCGGGGGGCTACAATGAGCAGTTCTTC. Translated, it gives CASQRLAGGYNEQFF.

This sequence joins TRBV30 and TRBJ1-6; D possibly corresponds to TRBD1 (5 bases). V was cut by 2 bases and J by 4 bases, with 12 bases left in between. Germline CDR1 and CDR2: GTSNPN and SVGIG (reference sequence). The CDR3 consists of 15 residues. The CDR3 coding sequence is TGTGCCTGGAGTCCAAGGGCAGGGTATAATTCACCCCTCCACTTT. This encodes CAWSPRAGYNSPLHF. The full variable domain, its missing parts supplied by reference TRBV30 and TRBJ1-6, is SQTIHQWPATLVQPVGSPLSLECTVEGTSNPNLYWYRQAAGRGLQLLFYSVGIGQISSEVPQNLSASRPQDRQFILSSKKLLLSDSGFYLCAWSPRAGYNSPLHFGNGTRLTVT.

This clone appeared once. This chain uses TRBV6-6 with TRBJ2-7; D might be TRBD1 (5 bases). CDR1 and CDR2 (germline): MNHNY, SVGAGI (reference sequence). V shed 6 bases and J shed 0 bases, with 12 bases lying between them. This CDR3 has 14 residues. CDR3 sequence: CASRGQGNSYEQYF. Here the CDR3 DNA reads TGTGCCAGCAGAGGACAAGGTAACTCCTACGAGCAGTACTTC.

V gene TRBV24-1 combines with J gene TRBJ2-1, with TRBD2 matching 8 bases. Germline V lookup: CDR1 KGHDR, CDR2 SFDVKD. Trimming cost V 10 bases and J 0 bases; bases outside gene matches: 10. The CDR3 length is 16 residues. Here the CDR3 reads CATAQRGSSSYNEQFF. Written as DNA, the CDR3 is TGTGCCACTGCCCAGCGGGGGTCTAGCTCCTACAATGAGCAGTTCTTC.

The gene calls are TRBV6-2 or TRBV6-3 and TRBJ2-2; possible D gene TRBD1, 6 bases. The ends were cut back, 5 bases at V and 7 bases at J, with 14 bases in the middle. The CDR3 covers 14 residues. Germline V lookup: CDR1 MNHEY, CDR2 SVGEGT. The CDR3 protein is CASSQRQAGGELFF. The CDR3 coding sequence is TGTGCCAGCAGTCAAAGACAGGCGGGCGGGGAGCTGTTTTTT.

The chain has TRBV24-1 and TRBJ1-3; weak D call: TRBD1 (5 bases). Trimming pared 6 bases from V and 2 bases from J, leaving 13 bases between. The CDR3 loop spans 15 amino acids. Germline CDR1 and CDR2: KGHDR and SFDVKD. For the CDR3, the DNA is TGTGCCACCAGTATCCCGGGGGTCCCTGGAAACACCATATATTTT. Its translation is CATSIPGVPGNTIYF.

This chain uses TRBV5-1 with TRBJ2-6; 7 bases line up with TRBD1. Germline V gene lookup returns CDR1 SGHRS and CDR2 YFSETQ. CDR3 length equals 18 residues. Trimming at V came to 4 bases and at J to 0 bases, leaving 10 bases not matched to a gene. CDR3 sequence (DNA): TGCGCCAGCAGCCTACGGAGTGACAGGGCCTCTGGGGCCAACGTCCTGACTTTC. This sequence encodes CASSLRSDRASGANVLTF.

The rearrangement links TRBV5-6 to TRBJ2-6, with 10 bases fitting TRBD1. The CDR3 has 16 amino acids. The V gene's germline CDR1 is SGHDT and CDR2 YYEEEE. The J segment lost 2 bases and the V segment lost 3 bases, leaving 2 bases of the junction unmatched. The CDR3 loop is CASSSGTGAGANVLTF. The CDR3 DNA sequence: TGTGCCAGCAGCTCGGGGACAGGGGCTGGGGCCAACGTCCTGACTTTC.

This chain connects TRBV4-3 to TRBJ1-4, with no clear D. Trimming cost V 3 bases and J 3 bases, with 11 bases left between them. The CDR3 is 15 amino acids. CDR1 LGHNA and CDR2 YSLEER come from the germline V gene. The CDR3 reads CASSQDPGPNEKLFF. Here the CDR3 DNA reads TGCGCCAGCAGCCAGGATCCAGGCCCTAATGAAAAACTGTTTTTT.

This chain connects TRBV9 to TRBJ2-3; 7 bases fit TRBD2. This CDR3 is built from 15 residues. In germline, CDR1 is SGDLS, CDR2 YYNGEE. The junction had 4 bases not matched to a gene; V was cut back by 0 bases and J by 3 bases. The CDR3: CASSVGLADTDTQYF. The DNA for the CDR3 is TGTGCCAGCAGCGTAGGTCTAGCGGATACAGATACGCAGTATTTT.

The chain uses TRBV10-2 and TRBJ2-7; D is possibly TRBD1 (5 bases). The germline gives CDR1 WSHSY, CDR2 SAAADI. The CDR3 has 13 amino acids. Trimming pared 7 bases from V and 3 bases from J, leaving 13 bases between. The CDR3 is CASTIDSDYEQYF. CDR3 in DNA: TGCGCCAGCACCATCGACAGTGACTACGAGCAGTACTTC.

V usage is TRBV9 and J usage is TRBJ1-2; TRBD1 might be the D (5 bases). V was clipped by 1 base and J by 0 bases, with 10 bases between them. Germline V lookup: CDR1 SGDLS, CDR2 YYNGEE. This CDR3 contains 15 residues. The CDR3 nucleotides are TGTGCCAGCAGCGTATACGAGACAGCTAACTATGGCTACACCTTC. Translating gives CASSVYETANYGYTF.

A word on this clone: This sample includes further DNA sequences coding for the same CDR3. The V gene is TRBV6-6, the J gene TRBJ2-2; possible D gene TRBD2, 7 bases. The germline V gene has CDR1 MNHNY and CDR2 SVGAGI (reference sequence). This CDR3 spans 16 amino acids. V lost 0 bases and J lost 2, with 10 bases in between. Here the CDR3 reads CASSYSGGGNTGELFF. DNA of the CDR3: TGTGCCAGCAGTTACTCAGGGGGGGGCAACACCGGGGAGCTGTTTTTT.

V usage is TRBV30 and J usage is TRBJ2-3; 14 bases match TRBD2. This CDR3 is built from 18 residues. J lost 0 bases, V lost 1 base, and 6 bases had no gene match. Germline V gene sequence: CDR1 GTSNPN, CDR2 SVGIG (reference sequence). CDR3 nucleotide sequence: TGTGCCTGGAGTGGAGGACTAGCGGGGGGATTTAGCACAGATACGCAGTATTTT. Amino acid sequence: CAWSGGLAGGFSTDTQYF.

This chain connects TRBV27 to TRBJ1-6, with a weak D call TRBD1 (6 bases). This CDR3 contains 15 residues. Looked up from germline, CDR1 is MNHEY and CDR2 is SMNVEV (reference sequence). Trimming cost V 7 bases and J 6 bases, with 16 bases left between them. The CDR3 DNA reads TGTGCCAGCACCCCAACAGGGTACGGTAATTCACCCCTCCACTTT. The encoded protein is CASTPTGYGNSPLHF.

This clone was found once. Here the CDR3 reads CASSPRSGGSPQGQFF. The DNA of the CDR3 is TGTGCCAGCAGCCCCCGTAGCGGGGGCTCGCCGCAGGGGCAGTTCTTC. This chain connects TRBV9 to TRBJ2-1; 9 nucleotides match TRBD2. This CDR3 region has 16 residues. V shed 4 bases and J 12 bases; nucleotides not matched to a gene: 17. Per germline, CDR1 SGDLS and CDR2 YYNGEE.

This chain joins TRBV21-1 and TRBJ2-7; the D call TRBD1 from the table was never checked on the DNA. TRBV21-1 is listed as a pseudogene. The CDR3 spans 14 residues. The CDR3 region is CASTPRQHSHEQYF. For the CDR3, the DNA is TGTGCCAGCACCCCGAGACAGCATTCCCACGAGCAGTACTTC.

V gene TRBV5-4 combines with J gene TRBJ1-5, with D unresolved. Germline assignment: CDR1 SGHNT and CDR2 YYREEE (reference sequence). The CDR3 loop spans 14 amino acids. The germline V and J ends were trimmed by 0 bases and 6 bases, with 10 bases remaining between them. The CDR3 sequence is CASSLGTESQPQHF. CDR3 DNA sequence: TGTGCCAGCAGCTTGGGGACTGAAAGTCAGCCCCAGCATTTT.

This chain links TRBV2 with TRBJ1-4, with 10 bases matching TRBD1. This CDR3 has 15 residues. Germline CDR1 and CDR2: SNHLY and FYNNEI. The trim removed 7 bases at V and 1 base at J, leaving 3 bases unmatched. CDR3 DNA: TGTGCCAGCAAAGACAGGGGGCTAACTAATGAAAAACTGTTTTTT. It codes for CASKDRGLTNEKLFF.

The rearrangement links TRBV25-1 to TRBJ2-2; D possibly corresponds to TRBD1 (6 bases). Germline CDR1 is MGHDK and CDR2 is SYGVNS. The V end was cut by 0 bases, the J end by 6 bases, with 11 bases between. The length of the CDR3 is 15 residues. The CDR3 loop reads CASSEYFQGSGELFF. In nucleotides, the CDR3 is TGTGCCAGCAGTGAATACTTCCAGGGGTCCGGGGAGCTGTTTTTT.

V usage is TRBV6-2 or TRBV6-3 and J usage is TRBJ2-3, with D perhaps matching TRBD2 (6 bases). The CDR3 is made up of 15 amino acids. V lost 2 bases and J lost 4, with 13 bases in between. Looked up from germline, CDR1 is MNHEY and CDR2 is SVGEGT. DNA for the CDR3: TGTGCCAGCAGTTACGGGACTGGTGCCCCAGATACGCAGTATTTT. The encoded protein is CASSYGTGAPDTQYF.

The gene calls are TRBV15 and TRBJ1-2; D gene ambiguous. The CDR3 has 13 amino acids. Germline lookup yields CDR1 LNHNV and CDR2 YYDKDF (reference sequence). Trimming removed 5 bases from V and 4 bases from J, with 11 bases in between. The CDR3 nucleotides are TGTGCCACCAGCCCTCCACAAGTCTATGGCTACACCTTC. Protein: CATSPPQVYGYTF.

V is TRBV18 and J is TRBJ2-7, with D possibly matching TRBD1 (6 bases). CDR1 and CDR2 (germline): KGHSH, LQKENI. This CDR3 contains 17 residues. The V gene lost 2 bases and the J gene lost 5 bases, with 22 bases spanning the gap. Written as DNA, the CDR3 is TGTGCCAGCTCACCATCCGGTGGACAGCTTCTTATTCACGAGCAGTACTTC. This sequence encodes CASSPSGGQLLIHEQYF.